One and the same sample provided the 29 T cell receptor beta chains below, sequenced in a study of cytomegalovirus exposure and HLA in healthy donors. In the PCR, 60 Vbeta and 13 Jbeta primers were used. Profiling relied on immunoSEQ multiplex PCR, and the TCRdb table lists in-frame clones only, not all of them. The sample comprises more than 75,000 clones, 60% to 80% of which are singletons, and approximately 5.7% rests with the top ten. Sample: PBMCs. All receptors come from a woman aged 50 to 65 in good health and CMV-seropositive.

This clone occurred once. The DNA for the CDR3 is TGTGCCAGCAGCTTACCCCAATGGGGCGGCATGAACACTGAAGCTTTCTTT. It is translated as CASSLPQWGGMNTEAFF. The rearrangement joins TRBV11-2 to TRBJ1-1, with D possibly matching TRBD1 (5 bases). The CDR3 is 17 amino acids. V shed 2 bases and J shed 0 bases, with 16 bases lying between them. Germline lookup yields CDR1 SGHAT and CDR2 FQNNGV.

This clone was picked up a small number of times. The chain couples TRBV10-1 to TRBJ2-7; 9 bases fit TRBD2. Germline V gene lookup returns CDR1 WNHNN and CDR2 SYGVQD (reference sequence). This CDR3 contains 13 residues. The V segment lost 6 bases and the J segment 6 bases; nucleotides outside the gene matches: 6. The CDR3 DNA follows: TGCGCCAGCAGCGCCGGGACTAGCTTCGAGCAGTACTTC. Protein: CASSAGTSFEQYF.

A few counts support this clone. For the CDR3, the DNA is TGTGCCAGCAGACGACAGGGGTCCTACGAGCAGTACTTC. Translated: CASRRQGSYEQYF. This chain joins TRBV7-2 and TRBJ2-7; 8 bases agree with TRBD1. The germline CDR1 and CDR2 sequences are SGHTA and FQGNSA. The trim removed 6 bases at V and 1 base at J, leaving 2 bases unmatched. The CDR3 loop spans 13 amino acids.

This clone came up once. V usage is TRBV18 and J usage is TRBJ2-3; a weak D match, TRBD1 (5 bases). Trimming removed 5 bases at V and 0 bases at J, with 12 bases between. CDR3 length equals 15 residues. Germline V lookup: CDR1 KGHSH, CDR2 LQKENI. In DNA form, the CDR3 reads TGTGCCAGCTCATCTACAGGTTCTAGCACAGATACGCAGTATTTT. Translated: CASSSTGSSTDTQYF.

CDR3 protein: CASRGQGGNQPQHF. The CDR3, as DNA: TGTGCCAGCAGGGGACAGGGCGGCAATCAGCCCCAGCATTTT. The chain joins TRBV28 to TRBJ1-5; TRBD1 aligns across 9 bases. The length of the CDR3 is 14 residues. Germline CDR1 reads MDHEN; CDR2 reads SYDVKM. V dropped 6 bases and J dropped 2; count of bases not matched to a gene: 2. The full variable domain, its missing parts supplied by reference TRBV28 and TRBJ1-5, is DVKVTQSSRYLVKRTGEKVFLECVQDMDHENMFWYRQDPGLGLRLIYFSYDVKMKEKGDIPEGYSVSREKKERFSLILESASTNQTSMYLCASRGQGGNQPQHFGDGTRLSIL.

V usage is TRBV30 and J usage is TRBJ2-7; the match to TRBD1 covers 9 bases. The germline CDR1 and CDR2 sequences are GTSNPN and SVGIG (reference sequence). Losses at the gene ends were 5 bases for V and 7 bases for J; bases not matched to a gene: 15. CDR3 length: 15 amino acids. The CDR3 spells CAWDLRDREYWEQYF. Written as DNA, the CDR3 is TGTGCCTGGGATCTCCGGGACAGGGAATATTGGGAGCAGTACTTC.

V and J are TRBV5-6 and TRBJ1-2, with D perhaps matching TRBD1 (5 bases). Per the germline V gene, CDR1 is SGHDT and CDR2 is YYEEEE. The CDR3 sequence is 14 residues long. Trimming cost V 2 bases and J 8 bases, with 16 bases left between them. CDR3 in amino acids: CASSFVGRAVGYTF. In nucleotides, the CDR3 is TGTGCCAGCAGCTTTGTGGGCAGGGCCGTCGGCTACACCTTC.

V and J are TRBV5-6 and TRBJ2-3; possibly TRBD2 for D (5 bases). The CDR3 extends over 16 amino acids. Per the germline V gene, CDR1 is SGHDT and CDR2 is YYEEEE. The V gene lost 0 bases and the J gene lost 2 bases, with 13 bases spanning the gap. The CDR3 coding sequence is TGTGCCAGCAGCTTGGTACCAGCGGACCCCACAGATACGCAGTATTTT. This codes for CASSLVPADPTDTQYF.

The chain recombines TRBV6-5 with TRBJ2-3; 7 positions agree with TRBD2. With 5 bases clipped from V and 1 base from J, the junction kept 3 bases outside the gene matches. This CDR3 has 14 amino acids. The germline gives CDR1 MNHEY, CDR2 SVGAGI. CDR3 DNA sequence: TGTGCCAGCAGTAGCGGGAAAGGCACAGATACGCAGTATTTT. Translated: CASSSGKGTDTQYF.

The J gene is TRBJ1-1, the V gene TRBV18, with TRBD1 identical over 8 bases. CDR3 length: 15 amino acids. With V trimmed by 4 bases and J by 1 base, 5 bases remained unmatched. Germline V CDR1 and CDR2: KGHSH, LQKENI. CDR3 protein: CASSRQGIGNTEAFF. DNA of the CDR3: TGTGCCAGCTCACGACAGGGGATTGGGAACACTGAAGCTTTCTTT.

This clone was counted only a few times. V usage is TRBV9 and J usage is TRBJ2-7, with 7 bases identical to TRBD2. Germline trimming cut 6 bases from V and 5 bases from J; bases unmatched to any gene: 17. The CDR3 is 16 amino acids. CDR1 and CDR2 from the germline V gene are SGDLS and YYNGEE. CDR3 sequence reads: CASTPASVAGADEQYF. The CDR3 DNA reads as TGTGCCAGCACCCCCGCCTCTGTGGCGGGAGCTGACGAGCAGTACTTC. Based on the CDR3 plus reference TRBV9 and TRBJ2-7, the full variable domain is DSGVTQTPKHLITATGQRVTLRCSPRSGDLSVYWYQQSLDQGLQFLIQYYNGEERAKGNILERFSAQQFPDLHSELNLSSLELGDSALYFCASTPASVAGADEQYFGPGTRLTVT.

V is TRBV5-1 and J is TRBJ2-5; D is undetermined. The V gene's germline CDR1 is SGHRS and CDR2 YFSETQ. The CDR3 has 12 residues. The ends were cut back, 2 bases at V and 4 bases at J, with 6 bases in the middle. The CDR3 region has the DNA TGCGCCAGCAGCTTTGATAGAGAGACCCAGTACTTC. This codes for CASSFDRETQYF.

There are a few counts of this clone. The CDR3 loop reads CARQTGTSGTLDTDTQYF. The DNA of the CDR3 is TGTGCCAGACAAACTGGGACTAGCGGAACATTAGACACAGATACGCAGTATTTT. The rearrangement links TRBV5-3 to TRBJ2-3; TRBD2 agrees at 11 bases. TRBV5-3 qualifies as an ORF whose function is uncertain. The CDR3 loop spans 18 amino acids. Unmatched junction bases numbered 15, after V lost 7 bases and J lost 2 bases.

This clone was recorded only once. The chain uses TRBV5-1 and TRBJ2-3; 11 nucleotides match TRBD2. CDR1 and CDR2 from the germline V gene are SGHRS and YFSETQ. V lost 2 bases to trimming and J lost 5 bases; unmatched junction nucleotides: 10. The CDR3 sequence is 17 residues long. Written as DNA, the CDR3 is TGCGCCAGCAGCTTCTCTAGCGGGAGGAGCGGTAAAGATACGCAGTATTTT. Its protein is CASSFSSGRSGKDTQYF.

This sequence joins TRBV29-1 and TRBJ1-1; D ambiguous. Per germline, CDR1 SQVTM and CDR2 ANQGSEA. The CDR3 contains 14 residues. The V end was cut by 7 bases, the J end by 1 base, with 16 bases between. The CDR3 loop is CSGCPRGRNTEAFF. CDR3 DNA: TGCAGCGGGTGCCCGAGAGGAAGGAACACTGAAGCTTTCTTT.

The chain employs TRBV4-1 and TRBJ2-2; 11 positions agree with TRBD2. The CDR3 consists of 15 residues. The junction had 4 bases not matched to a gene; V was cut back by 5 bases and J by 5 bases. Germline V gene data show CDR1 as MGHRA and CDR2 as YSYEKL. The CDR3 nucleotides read TGCGCCAGCAGCAAACTAGCGGGAGTAACCGGGGAGCTGTTTTTT. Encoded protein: CASSKLAGVTGELFF.

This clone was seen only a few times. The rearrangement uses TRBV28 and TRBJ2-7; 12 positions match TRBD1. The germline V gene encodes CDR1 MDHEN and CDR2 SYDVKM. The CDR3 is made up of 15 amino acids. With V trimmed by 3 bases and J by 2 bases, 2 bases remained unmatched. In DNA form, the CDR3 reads TGTGCCAGCAGTTTCGGGGACAGGGGGCCCTACGAGCAGTACTTC. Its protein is CASSFGDRGPYEQYF.

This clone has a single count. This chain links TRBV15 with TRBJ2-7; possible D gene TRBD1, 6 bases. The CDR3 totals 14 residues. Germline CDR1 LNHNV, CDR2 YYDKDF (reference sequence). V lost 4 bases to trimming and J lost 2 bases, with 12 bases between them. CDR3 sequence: CATSKYGQTYEQYF. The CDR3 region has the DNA TGTGCCACCAGCAAATATGGACAGACCTACGAGCAGTACTTC. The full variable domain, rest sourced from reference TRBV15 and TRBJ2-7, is DAMVIQNPRYQVTQFGKPVTLSCSQTLNHNVMYWYQQKSSQAPKLLFHYYDKDFNNEADTPDNFQSRRPNTSFCFLDIRSPGLGDTAMYLCATSKYGQTYEQYFGPGTRLTVT.

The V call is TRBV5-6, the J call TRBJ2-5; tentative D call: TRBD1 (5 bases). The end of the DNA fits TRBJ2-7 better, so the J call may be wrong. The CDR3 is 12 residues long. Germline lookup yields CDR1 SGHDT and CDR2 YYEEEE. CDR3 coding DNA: TGTGCCAGCAGCGGGCAGGGCTACGAGCAGTACTTC. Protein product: CASSGQGYEQYF.

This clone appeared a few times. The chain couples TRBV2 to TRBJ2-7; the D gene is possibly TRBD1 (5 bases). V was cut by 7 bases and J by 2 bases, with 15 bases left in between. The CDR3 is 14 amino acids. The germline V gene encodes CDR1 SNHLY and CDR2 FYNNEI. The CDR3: CASILTASAYEQYF. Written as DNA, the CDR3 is TGTGCCAGCATCCTGACAGCCTCGGCCTACGAGCAGTACTTC.

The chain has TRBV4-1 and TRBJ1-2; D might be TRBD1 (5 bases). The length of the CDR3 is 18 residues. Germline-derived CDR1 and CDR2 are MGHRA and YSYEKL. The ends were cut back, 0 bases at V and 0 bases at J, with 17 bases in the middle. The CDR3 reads CASSQEVRGRRANYGYTF. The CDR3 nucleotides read TGCGCCAGCAGCCAAGAAGTGAGGGGAAGGAGGGCTAACTATGGCTACACCTTC.

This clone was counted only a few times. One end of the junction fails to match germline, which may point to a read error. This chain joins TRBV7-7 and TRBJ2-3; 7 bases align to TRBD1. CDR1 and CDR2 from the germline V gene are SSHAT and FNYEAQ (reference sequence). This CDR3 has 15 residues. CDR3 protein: CASSPTGTFADTQYF. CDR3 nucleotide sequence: TGTGCTAGCAGCCCGACAGGGACCTTCGCCGATACGCAGTATTTT.

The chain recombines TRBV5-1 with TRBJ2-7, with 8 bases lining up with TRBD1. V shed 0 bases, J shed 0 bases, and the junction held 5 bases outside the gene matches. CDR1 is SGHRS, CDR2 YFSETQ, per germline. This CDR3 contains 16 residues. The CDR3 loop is CASSLAWDRSSYEQYF. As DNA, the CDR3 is TGCGCCAGCAGCTTGGCCTGGGACAGGAGCTCCTACGAGCAGTACTTC.

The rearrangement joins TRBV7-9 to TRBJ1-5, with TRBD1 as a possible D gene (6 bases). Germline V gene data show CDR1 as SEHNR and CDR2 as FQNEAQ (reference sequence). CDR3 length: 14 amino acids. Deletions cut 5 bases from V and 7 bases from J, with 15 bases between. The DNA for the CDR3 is TGTGCCAGCAGCACCGACGGGACAATCCAGCCCCAGCATTTT. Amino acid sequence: CASSTDGTIQPQHF.

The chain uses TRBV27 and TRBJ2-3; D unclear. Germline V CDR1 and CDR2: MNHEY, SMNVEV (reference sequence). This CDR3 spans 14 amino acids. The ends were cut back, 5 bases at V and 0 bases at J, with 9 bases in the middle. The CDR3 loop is CASSPLTSTDTQYF. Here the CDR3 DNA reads TGTGCCAGCAGTCCCCTAACTAGCACAGATACGCAGTATTTT.

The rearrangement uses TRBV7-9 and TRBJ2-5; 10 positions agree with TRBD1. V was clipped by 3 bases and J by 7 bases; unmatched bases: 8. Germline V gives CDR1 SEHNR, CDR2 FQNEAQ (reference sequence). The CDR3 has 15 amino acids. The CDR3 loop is CASSFETGGLTTQYF. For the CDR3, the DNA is TGTGCCAGCAGCTTTGAGACAGGGGGCTTGACGACCCAGTACTTC. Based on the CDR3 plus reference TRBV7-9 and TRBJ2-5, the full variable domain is DTGVSQNPRHKITKRGQNVTFRCDPISEHNRLYWYRQTLGQGPEFLTYFQNEAQLEKSRLLSDRFSAERPKGSFSTLEIQRTEQGDSAMYLCASSFETGGLTTQYFGPGTRLLVL.

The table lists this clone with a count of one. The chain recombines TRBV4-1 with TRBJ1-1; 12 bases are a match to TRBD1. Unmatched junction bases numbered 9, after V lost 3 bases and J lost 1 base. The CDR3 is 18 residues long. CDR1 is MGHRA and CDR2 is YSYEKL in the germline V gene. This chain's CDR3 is CASSQTGTGGFRNTEAFF. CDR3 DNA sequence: TGCGCCAGCAGCCAGACCGGGACAGGGGGCTTTCGGAACACTGAAGCTTTCTTT.

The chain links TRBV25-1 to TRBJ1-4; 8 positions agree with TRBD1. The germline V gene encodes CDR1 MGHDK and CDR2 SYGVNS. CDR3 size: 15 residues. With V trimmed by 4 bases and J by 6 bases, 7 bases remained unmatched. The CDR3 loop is CASSVTGVGDEKLFF. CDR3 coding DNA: TGTGCCAGCAGTGTGACAGGGGTGGGGGATGAAAAACTGTTTTTT.

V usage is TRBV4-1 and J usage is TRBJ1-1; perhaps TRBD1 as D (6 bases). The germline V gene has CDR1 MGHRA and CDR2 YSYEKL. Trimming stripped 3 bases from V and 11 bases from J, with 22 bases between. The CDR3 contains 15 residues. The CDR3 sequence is CASSQFNRDRPEAFF. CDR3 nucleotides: TGCGCCAGCAGCCAGTTCAACAGGGACCGTCCCGAGGCTTTCTTT.